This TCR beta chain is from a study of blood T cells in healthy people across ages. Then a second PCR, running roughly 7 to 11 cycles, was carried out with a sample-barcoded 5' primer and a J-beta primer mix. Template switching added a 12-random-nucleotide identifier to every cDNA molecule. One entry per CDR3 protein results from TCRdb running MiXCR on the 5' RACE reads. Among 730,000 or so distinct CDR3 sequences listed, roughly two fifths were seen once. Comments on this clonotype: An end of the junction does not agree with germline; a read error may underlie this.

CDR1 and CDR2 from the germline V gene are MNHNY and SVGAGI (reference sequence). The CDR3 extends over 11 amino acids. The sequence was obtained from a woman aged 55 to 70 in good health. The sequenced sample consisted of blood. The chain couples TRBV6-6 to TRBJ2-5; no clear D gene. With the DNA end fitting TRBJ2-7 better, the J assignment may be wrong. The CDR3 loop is CANSSPFEQYF. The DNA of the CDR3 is TGTGCCAACAGTTCCCCCTTCGAGCAGTACTTC.